Below are 32 T cell receptor beta chains sequenced from a single sample in a study of shared clonotypes between healthy human individuals. The protocol was immunoSEQ multiplex PCR, while the TCRdb copy is restricted to in-frame clones and leaves out a portion. The table records roughly 1.4 million clones, just under 99% of them present only once. Sequencing was carried out using naive CD4+ T cells sorted from blood. Subset given: CD45RA+ positively selected. Receptor source: a man aged 25 to 45 in good health.

The gene calls are TRBV6-1 and TRBJ1-2, with D possibly matching TRBD1 (6 bases). CDR3 length: 13 residues. Looked up from germline, CDR1 is MNHNS and CDR2 is SASEGT. Trimming removed 5 bases at V and 2 bases at J, with 9 bases between. The CDR3 bases are TGTGCCAGCAGTTTGGACAGAAACTATGGCTACACCTTC. It is translated as CASSLDRNYGYTF.

The rearrangement joins TRBV7-9 to TRBJ1-2; D not certain. Germline CDR1 is SEHNR and CDR2 is FQNEAQ (reference sequence). The CDR3 sequence is 13 residues long. Trimming shortened V by 8 bases and J by 0 bases, and 10 bases separated the two germline ends. The CDR3 DNA reads TGTGCCAGCGCGCAGGACGCTAACTATGGCTACACCTTC. Translating it yields CASAQDANYGYTF.

A word on this clone: The same CDR3 also results from other DNA sequences found in this sample. The chain links TRBV19 to TRBJ2-2; D unclear. Germline values: CDR1 LNHDA, CDR2 SQIVND (reference sequence). CDR3 length: 13 amino acids. Trimming stripped 8 bases from V and 6 bases from J, with 13 bases between. Here the CDR3 reads CASSIGRPGELFF. CDR3 DNA: TGTGCCAGTTCTATCGGGCGTCCCGGGGAGCTGTTTTTT.

The gene calls are TRBV5-4 and TRBJ2-2; D is unclear. Trimming shortened V by 4 bases and J by 1 base, and 11 bases separated the two germline ends. The CDR3 sequence is 15 residues long. Germline values: CDR1 SGHNT, CDR2 YYREEE (reference sequence). The CDR3 DNA reads as TGTGCCAGCAGCCCGGATTACATGAACACCGGGGAGCTGTTTTTT. Translated, it gives CASSPDYMNTGELFF.

The V gene is TRBV29-1, the J gene TRBJ2-1, with D unclear. V gave up 5 bases and J gave up 0 bases, with 5 bases separating them. Germline V gives CDR1 SQVTM, CDR2 ANQGSEA. This CDR3 spans 12 amino acids. CDR3 sequence (DNA): TGCAGCGTTTTGTTCTCCTACAATGAGCAGTTCTTC. Its protein product is CSVLFSYNEQFF.

V and J are TRBV5-1 and TRBJ2-7; D is undetermined. The CDR3 totals 13 residues. Germline V gene lookup returns CDR1 SGHRS and CDR2 YFSETQ. Trimming removed 0 bases from V and 6 bases from J, with 10 bases in between. CDR3 amino acids: CASSLEGRSEQYF. The CDR3 nucleotides are TGCGCCAGCAGCTTGGAGGGTCGAAGCGAGCAGTACTTC. Combining the CDR3 with reference TRBV5-1 and TRBJ2-7 gives the whole variable domain KAGVTQTPRYLIKTRGQQVTLSCSPISGHRSVSWYQQTPGQGLQFLFEYFSETQRNKGNFPGRFSGRQFSNSRSEMNVSTLELGDSALYLCASSLEGRSEQYFGPGTRLTVT.

This clone was detected only once. The chain carries TRBV18 and TRBJ1-3; D not certain. This CDR3 has 15 amino acids. V was cut by 3 bases and J by 0 bases, with 9 bases left in between. Germline V CDR1 and CDR2: KGHSH, LQKENI. The CDR3 loop reads CASSPGRGSGNTIYF. In DNA, the CDR3 is TGTGCCAGCTCACCCGGGCGGGGCTCTGGAAACACCATATATTTT.

The rearrangement links TRBV5-1 to TRBJ1-1, with D possibly being TRBD1 (6 bases). The CDR3 spans 14 residues. CDR1 is SGHRS, CDR2 YFSETQ, per germline. V lost 4 bases to trimming and J lost 3 bases, with 13 bases between them. The CDR3 sequence is CASSRIRGDTEAFF. CDR3 nucleotide sequence: TGCGCCAGCAGCCGTATTAGGGGGGACACTGAAGCTTTCTTT.

The chain uses TRBV5-5 and TRBJ2-2; TRBD1 matches 7 bases. Losses at the gene ends were 3 bases for V and 1 base for J; bases not matched to a gene: 3. Germline V CDR1 and CDR2: SGHKS, YYEKEE (reference sequence). There are 15 residues in the CDR3. The CDR3 DNA reads TGTGCCAGCAGCTCGCGGACAGGGAACACCGGGGAGCTGTTTTTT. Protein: CASSSRTGNTGELFF.

This chain uses TRBV4-3 with TRBJ2-2; D is perhaps TRBD1 or TRBD2 (5 bases each). Trimming pared 4 bases from V and 9 bases from J, leaving 15 bases between. This CDR3 is built from 14 residues. From germline, CDR1 is LGHNA and CDR2 YSLEER. CDR3 sequence (DNA): TGCGCCAGCAGCCCCGGCCCGGGACGGCGGGAGCTGTTTTTT. It codes for CASSPGPGRRELFF.

V and J are TRBV28 and TRBJ1-3; D not certain. V lost 7 bases and J 0 bases, leaving 13 bases between the germline ends. This CDR3 is 15 amino acids long. CDR1 is MDHEN and CDR2 is SYDVKM in the germline V gene. CDR3 DNA: TGTGCCAGCATAGACGCGACGGGCTCTGGAAACACCATATATTTT. Encoded protein: CASIDATGSGNTIYF.

This CDR3 reads CASSLGSGSGEQYF. CDR3 in DNA: TGTGCCAGCAGCTTAGGAAGCGGTTCGGGCGAGCAGTACTTC. This chain joins TRBV7-6 and TRBJ2-7, with D maybe TRBD2 (5 bases). The ends were cut back, 1 base at V and 6 bases at J, with 13 bases in the middle. CDR1 is SGHVS, CDR2 FNYEAQ, per germline. The CDR3 sequence is 14 residues long.

V usage is TRBV6-5 and J usage is TRBJ1-1; D unclear. This CDR3 is built from 13 residues. CDR1 is MNHEY and CDR2 is SVGAGI in the germline V gene. The V and J ends lost 5 bases and 2 bases respectively, with 9 bases between them. CDR3 loop: CASSPAGNTEAFF. The CDR3 DNA sequence: TGTGCCAGCAGTCCCGCCGGCAACACTGAAGCTTTCTTT.

The chain uses TRBV15 and TRBJ2-3; a weak D match, TRBD1 (6 bases). From germline, CDR1 is LNHNV and CDR2 YYDKDF (reference sequence). The V and J ends lost 3 bases and 2 bases respectively, with 15 bases between them. CDR3 size: 16 residues. The CDR3 DNA follows: TGTGCCACCAGCAGGTCCCTAGGGGGAGACACAGATACGCAGTATTTT. Translating it yields CATSRSLGGDTDTQYF.

The gene calls are TRBV18 and TRBJ2-7, with D unresolved. The germline gives CDR1 KGHSH, CDR2 LQKENI. Trimming stripped 4 bases from V and 9 bases from J, with 22 bases between. This CDR3 is 15 amino acids long. CDR3 DNA: TGTGCCAGCTCACTAAATGTCGGTCGGTCTGAAGGGCAGTACTTC. Protein: CASSLNVGRSEGQYF.

The J gene is TRBJ2-4, the V gene TRBV2, with a possible D match to TRBD1 (5 bases). The CDR3 spans 13 residues. Looked up from germline, CDR1 is SNHLY and CDR2 is FYNNEI. Trimming pared 4 bases from V and 7 bases from J, leaving 11 bases between. The CDR3 sequence is CASSAANRNIQYF. CDR3 nucleotides: TGTGCCAGCAGTGCTGCTAACAGGAACATTCAGTACTTC.

The V gene is TRBV29-1, the J gene TRBJ2-7; 10 positions match TRBD2. Germline V gene data show CDR1 as SQVTM and CDR2 as ANQGSEA. The V segment lost 6 bases and the J segment 7 bases; nucleotides outside the gene matches: 9. CDR3 length: 13 residues. CDR3 bases: TGCAGCGTGGGGAACCTAGCGGGAGTGGAGCAGTACTTC. Amino acid sequence: CSVGNLAGVEQYF.

The gene calls are TRBV11-1 and TRBJ2-5, with 8 bases identical to TRBD1. This CDR3 contains 15 residues. Germline assignment: CDR1 SGHAT and CDR2 FQDESV (reference sequence). After removal of 4 bases from V and 2 bases from J, the junction contained 6 bases not matched to a gene. The DNA of the CDR3 is TGTGCCAGCAGCTCATTGGACAGGGTACAAGAGACCCAGTACTTC. It yields the protein CASSSLDRVQETQYF.

The V call is TRBV19, the J call TRBJ2-1; D ambiguous. The CDR3 runs to 11 residues. Trimming shortened V by 2 bases and J by 8 bases, and 4 bases separated the two germline ends. Germline V gene lookup returns CDR1 LNHDA and CDR2 SQIVND (reference sequence). DNA for the CDR3: TGTGCCAGTAGTATATCCCATGAGCAGTTCTTC. This encodes CASSISHEQFF. Full variable domain (outside the CDR3, taken from reference TRBV19 and TRBJ2-1): DGGITQSPKYLFRKEGQNVTLSCEQNLNHDAMYWYRQDPGQGLRLIYYSQIVNDFQKGDIAEGYSVSREKKESFPLTVTSAQKNPTAFYLCASSISHEQFFGPGTRLTVL.

The genes are TRBV5-1 and TRBJ2-1, with D unresolved. Germline V CDR1 and CDR2: SGHRS, YFSETQ. This CDR3 comprises 12 residues. V lost 4 bases to trimming and J lost 6 bases, with 8 bases between them. For the CDR3, the DNA is TGCGCCAGCAGCCCGGCCCTCAATGAGCAGTTCTTC. It translates to CASSPALNEQFF.

Remarks on this clone: Other DNA sequences of this sample code for an identical CDR3. The rearrangement links TRBV10-3 to TRBJ2-2, with D perhaps matching TRBD2 (6 bases). Germline CDR1 reads ENHRY; CDR2 reads SYGVKD. The CDR3 is 12 amino acids. V was shortened by 6 bases and J by 5 bases, with 7 bases between the two germline ends. CDR3 loop: CAIREGTGELFF. CDR3 nucleotide sequence: TGTGCCATCAGGGAGGGTACCGGGGAGCTGTTTTTT.

This sequence joins TRBV11-2 and TRBJ2-1; D gene ambiguous. The CDR3 runs 13 residues. CDR1 is SGHAT, CDR2 FQNNGV, per germline. Trimming cost V 5 bases and J 6 bases, with 11 bases left between them. The CDR3 nucleotides read TGTGCCAGCAGCCCTAATTTGGGCAATGAGCAGTTCTTC. Its translation: CASSPNLGNEQFF.

The chain links TRBV9 to TRBJ2-5; 8 bases align to TRBD1. Per the germline V gene, CDR1 is SGDLS and CDR2 is YYNGEE. The CDR3 runs 15 residues. V lost 0 bases and J lost 5; bases outside the gene matches: 6. CDR3 sequence reads: CASSVDQGAYETQYF. The CDR3, as DNA: TGTGCCAGCAGCGTAGATCAGGGGGCATATGAGACCCAGTACTTC.

CDR3 region: CATRARDTYYEQYF. CDR3 nucleotide sequence: TGTGCCACCCGGGCCCGGGACACGTATTACGAGCAGTACTTC. The chain couples TRBV21-1 to TRBJ2-7; the table's D gene call, TRBD1, was not cross checked with the DNA. TRBV21-1 corresponds to a pseudogene. CDR3 length equals 14 residues.

This chain connects TRBV7-2 to TRBJ2-4; D is perhaps TRBD1 or TRBD2 (6 bases each). Trimming removed 2 bases at V and 7 bases at J, with 9 bases between. The CDR3 contains 13 residues. Germline CDR1 is SGHTA and CDR2 is FQGNSA. The chain's CDR3 is CASSLRRGNIQYF. CDR3 nucleotide sequence: TGTGCCAGCAGCTTACGGAGGGGGAACATTCAGTACTTC.

In this sample, this clone turned up once. This rearrangement joins TRBV7-2 to TRBJ2-7; D is unresolved. Germline V gene lookup returns CDR1 SGHTA and CDR2 FQGNSA. V lost 3 bases and J 6 bases, leaving 21 bases between the germline ends. The CDR3 is made up of 16 amino acids. The chain's CDR3 is CASSFGNFRVISEQYF. CDR3 in DNA: TGTGCCAGCAGCTTCGGTAATTTTAGGGTTATTTCCGAGCAGTACTTC. The full variable domain, in which reference TRBV7-2 and TRBJ2-7 provide the parts outside the CDR3, is GAGVSQSPSNKVTEKGKDVELRCDPISGHTALYWYRQSLGQGLEFLIYFQGNSAPDKSGLPSDRFSAERTGGSVSTLTIQRTQQEDSAVYLCASSFGNFRVISEQYFGPGTRLTVT.

This clone was seen once. V usage is TRBV27 and J usage is TRBJ2-6, with D hard to call. This CDR3 region has 15 residues. V was pared by 1 base and J by 0 bases, with 4 bases between. Germline loops: CDR1 MNHEY, CDR2 SMNVEV (reference sequence). The CDR3 DNA reads TGTGCCAGCAGTTTATTCAACTCTGGGGCCAACGTCCTGACTTTC. Translation gives CASSLFNSGANVLTF.

The CDR3 reads CASSRQGQGRVNEQFF. The CDR3, as DNA: TGTGCCAGCAGCCGACAAGGCCAGGGGAGGGTCAATGAGCAGTTCTTC. This chain joins TRBV28 and TRBJ2-1; D is perhaps TRBD2 (7 bases). V lost 6 bases, J lost 6 bases, and 21 bases lay in between. Germline V lookup: CDR1 MDHEN, CDR2 SYDVKM. The CDR3 runs to 16 residues. Full variable domain (rest looked up from reference TRBV28 and TRBJ2-1): DVKVTQSSRYLVKRTGEKVFLECVQDMDHENMFWYRQDPGLGLRLIYFSYDVKMKEKGDIPEGYSVSREKKERFSLILESASTNQTSMYLCASSRQGQGRVNEQFFGPGTRLTVL.

This chain joins TRBV2 and TRBJ1-5; tentatively, D is TRBD1 (5 bases). V lost 3 bases and J lost 9, with 6 bases in between. The CDR3 runs to 11 residues. CDR1 is SNHLY and CDR2 is FYNNEI in the germline V gene. The CDR3 DNA is TGTGCCAGCAGTGACAGGGTGCCCCAGCATTTT. Protein: CASSDRVPQHF.

The chain has TRBV7-9 and TRBJ1-2; unclear D gene. The CDR3 contains 14 residues. The germline V gene encodes CDR1 SEHNR and CDR2 FQNEAQ (reference sequence). Between the trimmed V and J ends, which lost 5 bases and 6 bases, there was a span of 16 bases. For the CDR3, the DNA is TGTGCCAGCAGCACAAGGAGTCAGAGCCATGGCTACACCTTC. As protein: CASSTRSQSHGYTF. Full variable domain (rest looked up from reference TRBV7-9 and TRBJ1-2): DTGVSQNPRHKITKRGQNVTFRCDPISEHNRLYWYRQTLGQGPEFLTYFQNEAQLEKSRLLSDRFSAERPKGSFSTLEIQRTEQGDSAMYLCASSTRSQSHGYTFGSGTRLTVV.

About this clone itself: Germline and junction disagree at one end, which may indicate a read error. The chain combines TRBV9 with TRBJ2-1; 8 positions agree with TRBD2. Germline CDR1 reads SGDLS; CDR2 reads YYNGEE. There are 12 residues in the CDR3. The CDR3 here is CASSRSGSISVF. The DNA for the CDR3 is TGTGCCAGCAGCAGAAGCGGGAGCATCTCGGTCTTC.

The table lists this clone with a count of one. V usage is TRBV27 and J usage is TRBJ2-2; no definite D call. With 6 bases removed from V and 6 bases from J, the gap between germline ends came to 5 bases. Germline values: CDR1 MNHEY, CDR2 SMNVEV (reference sequence). This CDR3 contains 11 residues. The CDR3 loop is CASRHSGELFF. In DNA, the CDR3 is TGTGCCAGCAGACACTCCGGGGAGCTGTTTTTT.